A selection of T cell receptor beta chains follows, all from one sample in a study of cytomegalovirus exposure and HLA in healthy donors. This table comes from immunoSEQ multiplex PCR, and its TCRdb copy is limited to in-frame clones, with some not included. The sample shows about 89,000 clones, roughly a tenth of them seen only once. Material: PBMCs. These TCRs come from a man between 50 and 59 years old in good health and CMV-seropositive. Each CDR3 is given with its conserved first and last residue. A D gene is named only where the DNA matches it firmly. Rows give clone size only sometimes, using once, few, many, or a class for an expanded clone.

J gene	D gene	clone size	V gene	CDR3 protein	CDR3 DNA
TRBJ1-5	-	many	TRBV19	CASGRVFGYNQPQHF	TGTGCCAGTGGGCGGGTTTTTGGGTACAATCAGCCCCAGCATTTT
TRBJ2-7	TRBD2	few	TRBV6-1	CASRGSGNPYEQYF	TGTGCCAGCAGAGGTAGCGGGAACCCCTACGAGCAGTACTTC
TRBJ2-1	-	few	TRBV10-2	CASIVAVSYNEQFF	TGCGCCAGCATTGTAGCGGTCTCCTACAATGAGCAGTTCTTC
TRBJ2-2	-	many	TRBV4-2	CASSQERVGAVGELFF	TGTGCCAGCAGCCAGGAGAGAGTAGGTGCGGTCGGGGAGCTGTTTTTT
TRBJ2-2	TRBD2	-	TRBV6-1	CASSEASGFLAGELFF	TGTGCCAGCAGTGAAGCTAGCGGGTTTTTAGCCGGGGAGCTGTTTTTT
TRBJ2-7	TRBD1	few	TRBV6-6	CASRQGRIYEQYF	TGTGCCAGCCGACAGGGAAGGATCTACGAGCAGTACTTC
TRBJ2-5	TRBD1	-	TRBV28	CASSLAGGELSRETQYF	TGTGCCAGCAGTTTAGCAGGGGGCGAATTATCACGGGAGACCCAGTACTTC
TRBJ2-3	-	few	TRBV7-8	CASSLLAAERTDTQYF	TGTGCCAGCAGCTTATTAGCGGCAGAGCGAACAGATACGCAGTATTTT
TRBJ2-2	TRBD2	few	TRBV7-3	CASSNPSGRAGELFF	TGTGCCAGCAGCAACCCTAGCGGGAGGGCCGGGGAGCTGTTTTTT
TRBJ1-5	TRBD1	-	TRBV6-6	CASIRDRGQPQHF	TGTGCCAGCATAAGGGACAGGGGTCAGCCCCAGCATTTT
TRBJ2-5	TRBD1	-	TRBV28	CASRYRGIKETQYF	TGTGCCAGCAGATACAGGGGAATCAAAGAGACCCAGTACTTC
TRBJ2-2	-	-	TRBV5-1	CASSSQGGSTGELFF	TGCGCCAGCAGCTCACAGGGTGGATCCACCGGGGAGCTGTTTTTT
TRBJ2-1	TRBD2	-	TRBV4-2	CASSLSGSSDEQFF	TGTGCCAGCAGCCTTAGCGGGAGCTCCGATGAGCAGTTCTTC
TRBJ2-3	TRBD2	few	TRBV29-1	CSVANTGTSGSTDTQYF	TGCAGCGTTGCAAATACCGGGACTAGCGGGAGCACAGATACGCAGTATTTT
TRBJ1-5	-	medium-sized	TRBV19	CASRVGLQARINQPQHF	TGTGCCAGTAGGGTGGGCCTCCAGGCCCGAATCAATCAGCCCCAGCATTTT
TRBJ1-5	TRBD1	few	TRBV5-8	CASSIGTGNSNQPQHF	TGTGCCAGCAGCATCGGGACAGGGAATAGCAATCAGCCCCAGCATTTT
TRBJ2-2	TRBD2	-	TRBV9	CASSVAGGYSNTGELFF	TGTGCCAGCAGCGTGGCGGGAGGGTATTCGAACACCGGGGAGCTGTTTTTT
TRBJ2-4	TRBD1	few	TRBV28	CASTSGGIKNIQYF	TGTGCCAGCACTTCAGGGGGCATCAAAAACATTCAGTACTTC
TRBJ2-5	-	few	TRBV9	CASSVGGETQYF	TGTGCCAGCAGCGTAGGCGGAGAGACCCAGTACTTC
TRBJ2-5	TRBD1	few	TRBV29-1	CSVGVKDRQETQYF	TGCAGCGTTGGGGTCAAGGACAGGCAAGAGACCCAGTACTTC
TRBJ1-2	-	few	TRBV30	CAWSVVSTVYGYTF	TGTGCCTGGAGTGTAGTGTCGACAGTCTATGGCTACACCTTC
TRBJ2-6	-	few	TRBV28	CASSTVNSGANVLTF	TGTGCCAGCAGTACGGTTAACTCTGGGGCCAACGTCCTGACTTTC
TRBJ1-1	-	-	TRBV28	CASSDRLMNTEAFF	TGTGCCAGCAGTGACAGGCTAATGAACACTGAAGCTTTCTTT
TRBJ1-1	-	few	TRBV28	CASSPGTKLEAFF	TGTGCCAGCAGCCCCGGGACTAAGCTTGAAGCTTTCTTT
TRBJ1-5	-	few	TRBV9	CASSVEGHFSNQPQHF	TGTGCCAGCAGCGTAGAGGGACACTTCAGCAATCAGCCCCAGCATTTT
TRBJ2-7	-	-	TRBV7-2	CASSSGLTYSYEQYF	TGTGCCAGCAGCTCCGGTTTGACATACTCCTACGAGCAGTACTTC
TRBJ1-1	-	-	TRBV19	CASKPRAGLPEAFF	TGTGCCAGTAAACCCAGGGCGGGGCTGCCTGAAGCTTTCTTT
TRBJ2-3	TRBD2	few	TRBV7-3	CASSIAGSVTDTQYF	TGTGCCAGCAGCATAGCGGGATCCGTCACAGATACGCAGTATTTT
TRBJ1-5	-	-	TRBV7-9	CASSSGQYQPQHF	TGTGCCAGCAGCTCGGGACAATATCAGCCCCAGCATTTT
TRBJ1-4	-	-	TRBV19	CASRITGYEKLFF	TGTGCCAGTAGGATTACAGGCTATGAAAAACTGTTTTTT
TRBJ1-2	-	few	TRBV6-6	CASSYSQPGGYEGYTF	TGTGCCAGCAGTTACTCGCAGCCGGGCGGGTATGAGGGCTACACCTTC
TRBJ2-2	TRBD1	-	TRBV13	CASSSHDRETGELFF	TGTGCCAGCAGCTCCCACGACAGGGAGACCGGGGAGCTGTTTTTT
TRBJ1-5	-	-	TRBV27	CASSLGDRPNQPQHF	TGTGCCAGCAGTTTAGGTGACAGACCTAATCAGCCCCAGCATTTT
TRBJ2-5	TRBD1	few	TRBV5-5	CASSLWDRIQETQYF	TGTGCCAGCAGCTTGTGGGACAGGATACAAGAGACCCAGTACTTC
TRBJ1-2	-	-	TRBV15	CATRGTGSNYGYTF	TGTGCCACCAGAGGGACTGGGTCCAACTATGGCTACACCTTC
TRBJ1-5	TRBD1	few	TRBV30	CAWSVQGAGGNQPQHF	TGTGCCTGGAGTGTACAGGGGGCAGGGGGCAATCAGCCCCAGCATTTT
TRBJ2-1	-	-	TRBV10-3	CAIQRNDEQFF	TGTGCCATTCAGAGGAACGATGAGCAGTTCTTC
TRBJ1-1	-	few	TRBV11-2	CASSLDPGLTEAFF	TGTGCCAGCAGCTTAGACCCAGGGTTGACTGAAGCTTTCTTT
TRBJ1-5	-	few	TRBV28	CASSFRGYSNQPQHF	TGTGCCAGCAGTTTTCGGGGGTATAGCAATCAGCCCCAGCATTTT
TRBJ1-1	TRBD1	few	TRBV11-2	CASSLLRDRAPEAFF	TGTGCCAGCAGCCTTCTAAGGGACAGGGCCCCTGAAGCTTTCTTT
TRBJ2-3	-	-	TRBV29-1	CSVSILGREISTDTQYF	TGCAGCGTTTCCATCTTGGGCCGGGAAATTAGCACAGATACGCAGTATTTT
TRBJ1-3	-	-	TRBV14	CASAELGGSGNTIYF	TGTGCCAGCGCGGAATTGGGGGGCTCTGGAAACACCATATATTTT
TRBJ2-1	TRBD1	-	TRBV7-9	CASSLGDRRNEQFF	TGTGCCAGCAGCTTAGGGGACAGGAGGAATGAGCAGTTCTTC
TRBJ2-5	-	-	TRBV6-5	CASRTGMNGLETQYF	TGTGCCAGCAGAACAGGGATGAACGGTTTGGAGACCCAGTACTTC
TRBJ2-3	TRBD2	-	TRBV7-2	CASSLGSGGRRTDTQYF	TGTGCCAGCAGCTTAGGGTCTGGCGGGAGAAGGACAGATACGCAGTATTTT